One T cell receptor (beta chain) is described in this entry. The sample is drawn from a study of control samples from healthy donors and cancer patients. Here immunoSEQ multiplex PCR was the method, and the copy in TCRdb shows in-frame clones only, minus some. The sample records about 180,000 clones, around 92% being singletons. The source material was blood. The TCR comes from a woman between 40 and 50 years old in good health.

The CDR3 DNA follows: TGTGCCAGCAGCGATCGGACAGGGAAGACTGAAGCTTTCTTT. Its protein product is CASSDRTGKTEAFF. This chain uses TRBV6-5 with TRBJ1-1, with 8 nucleotides matching TRBD1. The CDR3 sequence is 14 residues long. Trimming cost V 6 bases and J 5 bases; bases outside gene matches: 8. Germline-derived CDR1 and CDR2 are MNHEY and SVGAGI.